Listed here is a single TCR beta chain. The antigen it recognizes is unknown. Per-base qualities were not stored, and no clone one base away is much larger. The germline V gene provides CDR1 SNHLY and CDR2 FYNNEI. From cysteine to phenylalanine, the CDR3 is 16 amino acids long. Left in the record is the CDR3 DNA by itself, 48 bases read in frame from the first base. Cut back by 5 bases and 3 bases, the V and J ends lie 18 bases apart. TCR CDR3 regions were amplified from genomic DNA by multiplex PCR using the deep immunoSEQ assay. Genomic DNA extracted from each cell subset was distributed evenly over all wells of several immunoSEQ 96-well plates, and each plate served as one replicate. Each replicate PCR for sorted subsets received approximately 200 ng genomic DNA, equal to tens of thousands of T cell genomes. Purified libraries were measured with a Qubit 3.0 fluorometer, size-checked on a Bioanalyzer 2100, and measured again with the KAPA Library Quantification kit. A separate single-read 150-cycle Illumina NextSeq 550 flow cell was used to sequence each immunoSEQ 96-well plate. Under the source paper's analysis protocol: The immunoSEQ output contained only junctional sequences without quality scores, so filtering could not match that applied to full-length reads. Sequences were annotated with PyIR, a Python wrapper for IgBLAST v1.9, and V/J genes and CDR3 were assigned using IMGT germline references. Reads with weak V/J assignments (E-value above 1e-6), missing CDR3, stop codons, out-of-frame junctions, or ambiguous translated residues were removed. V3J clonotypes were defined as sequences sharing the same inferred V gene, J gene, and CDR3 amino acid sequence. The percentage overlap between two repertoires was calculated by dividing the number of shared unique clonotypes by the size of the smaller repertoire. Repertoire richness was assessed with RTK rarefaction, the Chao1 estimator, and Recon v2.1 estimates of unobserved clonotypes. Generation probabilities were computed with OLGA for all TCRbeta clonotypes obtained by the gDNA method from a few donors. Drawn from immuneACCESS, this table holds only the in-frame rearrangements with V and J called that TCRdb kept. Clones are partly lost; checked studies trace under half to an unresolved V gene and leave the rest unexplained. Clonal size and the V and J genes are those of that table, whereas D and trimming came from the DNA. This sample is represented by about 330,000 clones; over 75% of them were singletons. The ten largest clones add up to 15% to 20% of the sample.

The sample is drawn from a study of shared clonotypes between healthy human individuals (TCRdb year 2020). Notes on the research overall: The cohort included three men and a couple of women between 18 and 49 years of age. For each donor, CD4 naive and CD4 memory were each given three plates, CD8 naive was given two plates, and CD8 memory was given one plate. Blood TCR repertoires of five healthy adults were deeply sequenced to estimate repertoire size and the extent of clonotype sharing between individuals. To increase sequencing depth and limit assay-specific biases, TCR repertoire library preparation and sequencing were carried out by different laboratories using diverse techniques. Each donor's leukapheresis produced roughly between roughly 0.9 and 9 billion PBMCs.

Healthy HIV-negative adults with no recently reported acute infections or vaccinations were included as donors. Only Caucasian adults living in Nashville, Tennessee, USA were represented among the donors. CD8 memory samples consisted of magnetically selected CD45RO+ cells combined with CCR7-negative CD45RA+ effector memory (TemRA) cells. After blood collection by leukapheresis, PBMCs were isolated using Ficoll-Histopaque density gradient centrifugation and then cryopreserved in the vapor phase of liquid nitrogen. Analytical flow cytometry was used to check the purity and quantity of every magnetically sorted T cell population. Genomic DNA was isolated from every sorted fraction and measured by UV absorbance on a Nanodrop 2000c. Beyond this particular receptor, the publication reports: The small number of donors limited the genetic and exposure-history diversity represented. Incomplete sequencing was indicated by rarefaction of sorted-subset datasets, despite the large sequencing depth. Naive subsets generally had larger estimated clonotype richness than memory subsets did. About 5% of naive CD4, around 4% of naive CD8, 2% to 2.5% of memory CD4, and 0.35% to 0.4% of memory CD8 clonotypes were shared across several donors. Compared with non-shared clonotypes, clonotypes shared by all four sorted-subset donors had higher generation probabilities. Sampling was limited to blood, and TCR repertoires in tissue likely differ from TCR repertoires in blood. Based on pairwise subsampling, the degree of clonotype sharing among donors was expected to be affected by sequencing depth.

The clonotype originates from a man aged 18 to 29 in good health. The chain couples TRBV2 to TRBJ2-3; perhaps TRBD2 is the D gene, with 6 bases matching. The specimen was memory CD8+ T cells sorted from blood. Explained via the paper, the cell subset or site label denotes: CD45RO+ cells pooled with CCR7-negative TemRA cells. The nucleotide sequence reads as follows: TGTGCCAGCAGTCCCCGACTAGTACCTGAGACAGATACGCAGTATTTT. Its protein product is CASSPRLVPETDTQYF.